The present T cell receptor beta chain was sequenced within a study of cytomegalovirus exposure and HLA in healthy donors. General study points: Several of the most significant clusters appeared, in a later analysis, to be linked to common viral pathogens.

Comment on this clone: The antigen remains unidentified.

Primers: 60 Vbeta forward and 13 Jbeta reverse. Data came from immunoSEQ multiplex PCR; TCRdb stores just in-frame clones and leaves some out. Among 150,000 to 190,000 clones listed, around 74% were seen once. This CDR3 is built from 13 residues. The ends were cut back, 4 bases at V and 4 bases at J, with 10 bases in the middle. Germline V gives CDR1 LNHDA, CDR2 SQIVND (reference sequence). This TCR derives from a man between 18 and 29 years old in good health and CMV-seronegative. The sequencing input was PBMCs. The V call is TRBV19, the J call TRBJ1-2; D uncertain. CDR3 nucleotide sequence: TGTGCCAGTAGTAGATCGGGAACCTATGGCTACACCTTC. Translation gives CASSRSGTYGYTF.